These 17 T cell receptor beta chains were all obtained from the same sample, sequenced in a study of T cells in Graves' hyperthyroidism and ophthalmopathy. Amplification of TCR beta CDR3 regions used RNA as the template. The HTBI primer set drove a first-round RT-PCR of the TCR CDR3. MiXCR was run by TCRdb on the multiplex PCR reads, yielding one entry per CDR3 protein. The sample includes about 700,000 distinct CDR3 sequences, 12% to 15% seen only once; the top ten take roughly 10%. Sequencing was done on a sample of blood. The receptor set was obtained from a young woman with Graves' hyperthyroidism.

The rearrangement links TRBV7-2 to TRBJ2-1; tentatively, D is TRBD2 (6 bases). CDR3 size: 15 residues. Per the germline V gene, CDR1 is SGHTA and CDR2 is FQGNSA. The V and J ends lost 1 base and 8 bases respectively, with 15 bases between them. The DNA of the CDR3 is TGTGCCAGCAGCTTAGAGGGGATGCGGGGCGATGAGCAGTTCTTC. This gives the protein CASSLEGMRGDEQFF.

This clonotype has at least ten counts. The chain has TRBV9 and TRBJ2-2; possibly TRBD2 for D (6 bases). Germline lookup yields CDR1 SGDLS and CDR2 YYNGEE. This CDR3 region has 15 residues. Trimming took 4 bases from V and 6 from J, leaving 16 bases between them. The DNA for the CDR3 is TGTGCCAGCAGCCCACAGACTAGAACGGCCGGGGAGCTGTTTTTT. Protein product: CASSPQTRTAGELFF.

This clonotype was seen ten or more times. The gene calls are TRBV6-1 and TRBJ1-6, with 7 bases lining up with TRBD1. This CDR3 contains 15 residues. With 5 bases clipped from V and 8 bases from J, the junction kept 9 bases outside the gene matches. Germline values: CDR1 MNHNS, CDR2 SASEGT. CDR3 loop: CASSFGTEDHSPLHF. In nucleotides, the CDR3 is TGTGCCAGCAGTTTCGGGACAGAAGATCATTCACCCCTCCACTTT.

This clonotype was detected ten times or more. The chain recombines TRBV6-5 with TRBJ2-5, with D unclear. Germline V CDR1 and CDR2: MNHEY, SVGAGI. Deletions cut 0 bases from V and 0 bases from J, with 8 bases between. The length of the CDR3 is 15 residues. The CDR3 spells CASSYSTANQETQYF. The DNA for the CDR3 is TGTGCCAGCAGTTACTCGACGGCCAACCAAGAGACCCAGTACTTC.

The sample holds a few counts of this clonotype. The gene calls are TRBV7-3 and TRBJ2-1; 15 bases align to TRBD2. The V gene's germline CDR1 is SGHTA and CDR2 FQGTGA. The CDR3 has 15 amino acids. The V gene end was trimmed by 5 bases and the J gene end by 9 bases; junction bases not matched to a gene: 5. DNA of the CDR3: TGTGCCAGCAGCCCAGAGGGACTAGCGGGAGGTGAGCAGTTCTTC. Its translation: CASSPEGLAGGEQFF. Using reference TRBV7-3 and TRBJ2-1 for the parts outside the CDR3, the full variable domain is GAGVSQTPSNKVTEKGKYVELRCDPISGHTALYWYRQSLGQGPEFLIYFQGTGAADDSGLPNDRFFAVRPEGSVSTLKIQRTERGDSAVYLCASSPEGLAGGEQFFGPGTRLTVL.

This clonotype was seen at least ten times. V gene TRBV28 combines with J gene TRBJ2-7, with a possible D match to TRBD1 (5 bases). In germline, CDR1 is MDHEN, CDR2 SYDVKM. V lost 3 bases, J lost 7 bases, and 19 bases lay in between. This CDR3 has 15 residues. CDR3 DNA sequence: TGTGCCAGCAGTTTCCTCCGTGACCCCCCAGGGGAGCAGTACTTC. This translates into CASSFLRDPPGEQYF.

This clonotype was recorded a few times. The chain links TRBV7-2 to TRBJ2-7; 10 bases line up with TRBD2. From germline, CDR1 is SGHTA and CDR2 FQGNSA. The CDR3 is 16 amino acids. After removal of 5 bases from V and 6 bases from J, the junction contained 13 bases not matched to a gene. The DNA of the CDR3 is TGTGCCAGCAGCCCCCGACCCAGCGGGAGGGGTATCGAGCAGTACTTC. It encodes CASSPRPSGRGIEQYF.

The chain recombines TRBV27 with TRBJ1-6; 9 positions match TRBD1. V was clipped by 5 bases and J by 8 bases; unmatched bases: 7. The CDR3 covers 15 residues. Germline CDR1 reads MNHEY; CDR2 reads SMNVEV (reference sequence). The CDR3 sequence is CASSTPGQGDSPLHF. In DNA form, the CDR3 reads TGTGCCAGCAGTACCCCGGGACAGGGTGATTCACCCCTCCACTTT.

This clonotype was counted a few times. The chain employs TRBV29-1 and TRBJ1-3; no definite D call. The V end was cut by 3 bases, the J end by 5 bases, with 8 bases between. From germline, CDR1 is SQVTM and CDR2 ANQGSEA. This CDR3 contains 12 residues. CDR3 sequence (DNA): TGCAGCGTTGACGGCGGCAGAAACACCATATATTTT. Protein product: CSVDGGRNTIYF.

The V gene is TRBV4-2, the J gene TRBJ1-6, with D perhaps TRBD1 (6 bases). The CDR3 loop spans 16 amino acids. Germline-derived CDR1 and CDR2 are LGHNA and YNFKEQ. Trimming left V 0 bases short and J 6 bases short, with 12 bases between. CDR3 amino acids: CASSQDWTDSNSPLHF. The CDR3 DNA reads TGTGCCAGCAGCCAAGATTGGACAGACAGTAATTCACCCCTCCACTTT.

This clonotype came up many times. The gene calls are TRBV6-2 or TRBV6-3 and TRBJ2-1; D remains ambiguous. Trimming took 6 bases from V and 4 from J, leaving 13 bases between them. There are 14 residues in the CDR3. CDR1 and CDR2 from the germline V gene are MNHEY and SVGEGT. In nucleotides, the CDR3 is TGTGCCAGCAGCTCAATTATACAGTACAATGAGCAGTTCTTC. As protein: CASSSIIQYNEQFF.

The CDR3 loop reads CASSRDGRQETQYF. Written as DNA, the CDR3 is TGTGCCAGCTCAAGGGACGGCAGACAAGAGACCCAGTACTTC. The chain has TRBV18 and TRBJ2-5, with D perhaps matching TRBD1 or TRBD2 (5 bases each). V lost 5 bases and J 2 bases, leaving 12 bases between the germline ends. The CDR3 length is 14 residues. Germline assignment: CDR1 KGHSH and CDR2 LQKENI.

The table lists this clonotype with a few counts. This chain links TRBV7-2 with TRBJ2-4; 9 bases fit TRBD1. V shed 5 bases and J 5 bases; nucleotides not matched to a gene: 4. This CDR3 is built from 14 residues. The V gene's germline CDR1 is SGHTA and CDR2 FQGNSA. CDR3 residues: CASSPDRGQNIQYF. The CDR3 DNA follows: TGTGCCAGCAGCCCGGACAGGGGACAAAACATTCAGTACTTC.

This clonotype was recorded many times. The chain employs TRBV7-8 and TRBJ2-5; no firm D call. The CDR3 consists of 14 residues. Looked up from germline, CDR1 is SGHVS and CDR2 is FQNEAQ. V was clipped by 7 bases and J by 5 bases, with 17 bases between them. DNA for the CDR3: TGTGCCAGCACCATCCTCCGGGTGGTCGAGACCCAGTACTTC. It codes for CASTILRVVETQYF.

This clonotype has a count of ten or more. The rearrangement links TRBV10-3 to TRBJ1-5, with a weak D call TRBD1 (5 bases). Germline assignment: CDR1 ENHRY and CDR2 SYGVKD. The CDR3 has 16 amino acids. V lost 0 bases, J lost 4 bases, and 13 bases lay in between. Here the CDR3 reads CAISESLRGMNQPQHF. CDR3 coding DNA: TGTGCCATCAGTGAGTCATTACGGGGGATGAATCAGCCCCAGCATTTT.

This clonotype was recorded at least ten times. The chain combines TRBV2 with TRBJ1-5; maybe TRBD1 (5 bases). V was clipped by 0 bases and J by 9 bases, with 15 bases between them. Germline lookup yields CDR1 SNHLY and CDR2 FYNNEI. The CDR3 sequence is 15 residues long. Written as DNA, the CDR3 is TGTGCCAGCAGTGAAGCCGGAGCCAGGGCCGGGCCCCAGCATTTT. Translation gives CASSEAGARAGPQHF.

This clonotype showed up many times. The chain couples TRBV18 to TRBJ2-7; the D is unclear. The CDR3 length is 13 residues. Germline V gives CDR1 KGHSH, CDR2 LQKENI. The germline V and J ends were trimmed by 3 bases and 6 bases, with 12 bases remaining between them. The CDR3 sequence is CASSPELTGEQYF. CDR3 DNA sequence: TGTGCCAGCTCACCGGAATTAACGGGCGAGCAGTACTTC.